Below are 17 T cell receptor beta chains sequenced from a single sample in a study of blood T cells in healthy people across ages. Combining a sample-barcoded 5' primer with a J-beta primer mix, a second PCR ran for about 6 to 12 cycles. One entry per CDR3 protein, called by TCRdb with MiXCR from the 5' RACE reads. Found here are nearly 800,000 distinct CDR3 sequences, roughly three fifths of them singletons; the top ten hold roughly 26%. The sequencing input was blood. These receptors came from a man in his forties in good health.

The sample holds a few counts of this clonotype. CDR3 sequence reads: CSARDPRENQPQHF. The CDR3 DNA follows: TGCAGTGCTAGAGATCCCAGGGAAAATCAGCCCCAGCATTTT. This sequence joins TRBV20-1 and TRBJ1-5; the D gene is possibly TRBD1 (5 bases). V was pared by 0 bases and J by 4 bases, with 10 bases between. The CDR3 is 14 residues long. The germline gives CDR1 DFQATT, CDR2 SNEGSKA (reference sequence).

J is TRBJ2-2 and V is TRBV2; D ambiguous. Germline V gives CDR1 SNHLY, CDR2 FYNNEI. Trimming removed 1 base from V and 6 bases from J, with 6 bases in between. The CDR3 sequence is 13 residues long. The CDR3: CASSEGRSGELFF. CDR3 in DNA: TGTGCCAGCAGTGAAGGGAGATCCGGGGAGCTGTTTTTT.

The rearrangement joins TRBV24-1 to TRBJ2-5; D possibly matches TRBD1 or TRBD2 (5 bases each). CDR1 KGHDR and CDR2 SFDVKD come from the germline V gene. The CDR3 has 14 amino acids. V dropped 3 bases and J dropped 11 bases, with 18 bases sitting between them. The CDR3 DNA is TGTGCCACCAGTGATCCGGGGACCCACAATGAGCAGTACTTC. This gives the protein CATSDPGTHNEQYF.

This chain's CDR3 is CASSPRDTSEGAFF. The CDR3 DNA reads as TGTGCCAGCTCACCTCGGGACACCTCAGAGGGCGCTTTCTTT. V and J are TRBV18 and TRBJ1-1; tentatively, D is TRBD1 (6 bases). CDR3 length equals 14 residues. Trimming cost V 3 bases and J 11 bases, with 19 bases left between them. Looked up from germline, CDR1 is KGHSH and CDR2 is LQKENI.

The chain's CDR3 is CASSSGVSGSFYEQYF. The DNA for the CDR3 is TGTGCCAGCAGCTCAGGAGTTAGCGGGAGTTTCTACGAGCAGTACTTC. V and J are TRBV7-2 and TRBJ2-7, with 9 bases that match TRBD2. CDR3 length equals 16 residues. J lost 3 bases, V lost 4 bases, and 10 bases had no gene match. The germline gives CDR1 SGHTA, CDR2 FQGNSA. The variable domain in full, with the rest retrieved from reference TRBV7-2 and TRBJ2-7, is GAGVSQSPSNKVTEKGKDVELRCDPISGHTALYWYRQSLGQGLEFLIYFQGNSAPDKSGLPSDRFSAERTGGSVSTLTIQRTQQEDSAVYLCASSSGVSGSFYEQYFGPGTRLTVT.

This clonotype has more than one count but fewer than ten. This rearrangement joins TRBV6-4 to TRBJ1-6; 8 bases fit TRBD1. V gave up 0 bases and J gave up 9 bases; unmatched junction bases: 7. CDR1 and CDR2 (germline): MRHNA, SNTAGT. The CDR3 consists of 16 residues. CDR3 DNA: TGTGCCAGCAGTGACTCGAGGCAGGGGGCAAGTTCACCCCTCCACTTT. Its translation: CASSDSRQGASSPLHF.

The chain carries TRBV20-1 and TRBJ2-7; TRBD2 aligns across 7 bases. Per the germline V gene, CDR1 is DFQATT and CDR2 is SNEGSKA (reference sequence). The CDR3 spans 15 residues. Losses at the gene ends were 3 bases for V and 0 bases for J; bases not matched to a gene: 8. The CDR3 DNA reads TGCAGTGCTAGGCCCTCGGGGGGAGCCTCCTACGAGCAGTACTTC. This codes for CSARPSGGASYEQYF.

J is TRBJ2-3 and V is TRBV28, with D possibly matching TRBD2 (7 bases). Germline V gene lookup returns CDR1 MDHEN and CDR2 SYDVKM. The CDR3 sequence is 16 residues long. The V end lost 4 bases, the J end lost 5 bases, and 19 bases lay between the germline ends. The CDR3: CASSSPGGREGDTQYF. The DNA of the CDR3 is TGTGCCAGCAGTTCGCCCGGGGGGCGAGAGGGAGATACGCAGTATTTT.

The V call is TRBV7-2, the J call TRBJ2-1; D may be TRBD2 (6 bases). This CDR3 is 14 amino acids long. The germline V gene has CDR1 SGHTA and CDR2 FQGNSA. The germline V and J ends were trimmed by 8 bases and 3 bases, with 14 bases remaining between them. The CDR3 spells CASLRDWSYNEQFF. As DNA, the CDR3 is TGTGCCAGCCTCCGGGACTGGAGCTACAATGAGCAGTTCTTC.

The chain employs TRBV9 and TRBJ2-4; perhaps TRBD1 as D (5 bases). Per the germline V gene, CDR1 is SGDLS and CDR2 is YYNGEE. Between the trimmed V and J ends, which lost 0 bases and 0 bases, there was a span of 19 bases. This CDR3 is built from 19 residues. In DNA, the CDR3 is TGTGCCAGCAGCGTAGAGGACAAAGTTGACGGTCTAGCCAAAAACATTCAGTACTTC. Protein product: CASSVEDKVDGLAKNIQYF.

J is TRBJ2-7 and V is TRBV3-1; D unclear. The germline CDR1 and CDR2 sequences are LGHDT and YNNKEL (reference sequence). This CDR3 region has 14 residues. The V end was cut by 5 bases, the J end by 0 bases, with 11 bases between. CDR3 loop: CASSGDQSSYEQYF. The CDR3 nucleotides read TGTGCCAGCAGCGGGGATCAAAGCTCCTACGAGCAGTACTTC.

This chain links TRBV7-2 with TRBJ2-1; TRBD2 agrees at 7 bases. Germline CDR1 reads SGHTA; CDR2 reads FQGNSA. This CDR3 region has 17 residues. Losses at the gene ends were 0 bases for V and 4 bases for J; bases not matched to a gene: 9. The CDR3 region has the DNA TGTGCCAGCAGCTTAGCGGCCGTGGCTAGCGGTTACAATGAGCAGTTCTTC. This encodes CASSLAAVASGYNEQFF. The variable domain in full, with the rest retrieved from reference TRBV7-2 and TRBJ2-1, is GAGVSQSPSNKVTEKGKDVELRCDPISGHTALYWYRQSLGQGLEFLIYFQGNSAPDKSGLPSDRFSAERTGGSVSTLTIQRTQQEDSAVYLCASSLAAVASGYNEQFFGPGTRLTVL.

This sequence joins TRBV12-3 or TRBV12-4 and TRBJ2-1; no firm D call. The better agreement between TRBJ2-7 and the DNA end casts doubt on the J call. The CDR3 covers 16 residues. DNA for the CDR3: TGTGCCAGCAGGGGCCCAATTCACCAGCCTTACAATGAGCAGTACTTC. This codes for CASRGPIHQPYNEQYF.

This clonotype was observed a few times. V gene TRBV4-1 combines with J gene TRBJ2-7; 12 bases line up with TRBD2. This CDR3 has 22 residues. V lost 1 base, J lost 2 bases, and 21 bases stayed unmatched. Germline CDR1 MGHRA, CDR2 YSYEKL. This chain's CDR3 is CASSQALRTGPSGRAFTYEQYF. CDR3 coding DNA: TGCGCCAGCAGCCAAGCCCTCCGGACAGGGCCTAGCGGGAGGGCCTTTACCTACGAGCAGTACTTC.

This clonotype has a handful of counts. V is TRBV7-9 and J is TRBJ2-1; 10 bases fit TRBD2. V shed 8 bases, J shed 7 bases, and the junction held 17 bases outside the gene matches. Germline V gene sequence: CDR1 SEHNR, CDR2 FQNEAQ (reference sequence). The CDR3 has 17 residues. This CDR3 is CASLTRSGRAPGNEQFF. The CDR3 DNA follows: TGTGCCAGCTTAACCCGAAGCGGGAGGGCCCCGGGGAATGAGCAGTTCTTC.

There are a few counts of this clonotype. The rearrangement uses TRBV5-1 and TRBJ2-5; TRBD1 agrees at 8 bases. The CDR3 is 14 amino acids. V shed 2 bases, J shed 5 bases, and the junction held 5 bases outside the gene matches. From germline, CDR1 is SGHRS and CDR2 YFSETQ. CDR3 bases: TGCGCCAGCAGCTTTCAGGGGGCGGCCGAGACCCAGTACTTC. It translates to CASSFQGAAETQYF.

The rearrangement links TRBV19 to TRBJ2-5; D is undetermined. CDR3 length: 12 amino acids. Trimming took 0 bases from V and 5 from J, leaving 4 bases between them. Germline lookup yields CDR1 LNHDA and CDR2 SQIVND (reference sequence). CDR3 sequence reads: CASSIDRETQYF. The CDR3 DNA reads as TGTGCCAGTAGTATAGATCGGGAGACCCAGTACTTC.